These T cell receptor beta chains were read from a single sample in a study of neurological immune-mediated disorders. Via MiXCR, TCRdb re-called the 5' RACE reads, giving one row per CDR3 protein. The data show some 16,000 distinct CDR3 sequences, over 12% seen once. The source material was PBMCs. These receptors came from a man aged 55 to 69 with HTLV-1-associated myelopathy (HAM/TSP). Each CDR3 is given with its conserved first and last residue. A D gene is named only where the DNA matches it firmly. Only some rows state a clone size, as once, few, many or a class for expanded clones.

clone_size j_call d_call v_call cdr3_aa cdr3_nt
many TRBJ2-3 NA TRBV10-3 CAISESGQSQYF TGTGCCATCAGTGAGTCAGGACAGTCGCAGTATTTT
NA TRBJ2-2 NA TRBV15 CATSRALDRAELFF TGTGCCACCAGCAGGGCCCTCGACAGAGCGGAGCTGTTTTTT
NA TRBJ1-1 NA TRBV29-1 CSVYREANTEAFF TGCAGCGTGTACAGGGAGGCGAACACTGAAGCTTTCTTT
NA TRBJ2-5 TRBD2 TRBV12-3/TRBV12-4 CASSLNGRANYQETEYF TGTGCAAGCAGCCTCAACGGGAGGGCGAATTACCAAGAGACCGAGTACTTC
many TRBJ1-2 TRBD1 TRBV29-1 CSVGDRVDGYTF TGCAGCGTGGGGGACAGGGTCGATGGCTACACCTTC
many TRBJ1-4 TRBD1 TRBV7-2 CASSTGGTNEKLFF TGTGCCAGCAGCACAGGGGGGACTAATGAAAAACTGTTTTTT
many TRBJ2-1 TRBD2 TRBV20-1 CSARDRSGGKYNEQFF TGCAGTGCTAGAGATCGGTCGGGGGGGAAGTACAATGAGCAGTTCTTC
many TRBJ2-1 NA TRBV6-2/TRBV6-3 CASTDSGFYNEQFF TGTGCCAGCACCGATAGCGGCTTCTACAATGAGCAGTTCTTC
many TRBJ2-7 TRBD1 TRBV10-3 CAISRTGVGFYEQYF TGTGCCATCAGCAGGACAGGGGTCGGGTTCTACGAGCAGTACTTC
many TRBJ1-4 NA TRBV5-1 CASSFRGGGDEKLFF TGCGCCAGCAGCTTTCGGGGCGGGGGTGACGAAAAACTGTTTTTT
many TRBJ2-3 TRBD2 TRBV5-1 CASSDTSGDADTQYF TGCGCCAGCAGCGATACTAGCGGGGACGCAGATACGCAGTATTTT
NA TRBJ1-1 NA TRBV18 CATTPAGAGNTEAFF TGTGCCACCACACCGGCAGGGGCCGGGAACACTGAAGCTTTCTTT
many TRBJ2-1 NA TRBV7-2 CASSKGGQSYNEQFF TGTGCCAGCAGTAAGGGGGGGCAATCCTACAATGAGCAGTTCTTC
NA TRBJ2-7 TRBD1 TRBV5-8 CASAGDRGFSDSSYEQYF TGTGCCAGCGCAGGGGACAGGGGGTTTTCGGACAGCTCCTACGAGCAGTACTTC
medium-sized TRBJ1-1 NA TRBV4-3 CASSQEGARQPEAFF TGCGCCAGCAGCCAGGAAGGTGCACGACAGCCTGAAGCTTTCTTT
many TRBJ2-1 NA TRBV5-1 CASSFDYNEQFF TGCGCCAGCAGCTTTGACTACAATGAGCAGTTCTTC
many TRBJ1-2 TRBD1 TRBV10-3 CATLGQTANYGYTF TGTGCCACCTTGGGACAGACTGCTAACTATGGCTACACCTTC
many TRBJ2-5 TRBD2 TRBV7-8 CASSLDPTSGGTQYF TGTGCCAGCAGCTTAGACCCGACTAGCGGGGGGACCCAGTACTTC
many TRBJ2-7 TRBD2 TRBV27 CASKGLAGGTSEQYF TGTGCCAGCAAAGGACTAGCGGGGGGGACCTCCGAGCAGTACTTC
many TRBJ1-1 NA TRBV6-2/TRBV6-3 CASSYRTGTEAFF TGTGCCAGCAGTTACCGAACCGGCACTGAAGCTTTCTTT
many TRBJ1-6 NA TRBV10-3 CAISDIAGTYNSPLHF TGTGCCATCAGTGACATCGCCGGGACATATAATTCACCCCTCCACTTT
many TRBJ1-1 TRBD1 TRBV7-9 CASSPQQGGTEAFF TGTGCCAGCAGCCCCCAACAGGGGGGGACTGAAGCTTTCTTT
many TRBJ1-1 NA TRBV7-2 CASSPRVRVTEAFF TGTGCCAGCAGCCCCCGGGTCCGGGTGACTGAAGCTTTCTTT
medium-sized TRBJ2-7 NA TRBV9 CASSVVPDGSYEQYF TGTGCCAGCAGCGTCGTCCCCGACGGATCCTACGAGCAGTACTTC
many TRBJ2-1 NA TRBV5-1 CASSLIGEPYNEQFF TGCGCCAGCAGCTTGATAGGCGAACCTTACAATGAGCAGTTCTTC
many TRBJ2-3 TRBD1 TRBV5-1 CASREQGASTDTQYF TGCGCCAGCAGGGAACAGGGGGCGAGTACAGATACGCAGTATTTT
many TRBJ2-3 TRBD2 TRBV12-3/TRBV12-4 CASRLAGGGTDTQYF TGTGCCAGCAGGCTAGCGGGGGGAGGCACAGATACGCAGTATTTT
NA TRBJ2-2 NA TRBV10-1 CASSGGTATNEGELFF TGCGCCAGCAGTGGCGGGACAGCTACAAATGAGGGGGAGCTGTTTTTT
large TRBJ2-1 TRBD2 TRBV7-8 CASWEASGVRNEQFF TGTGCCAGCTGGGAAGCTAGCGGGGTGAGGAATGAGCAGTTCTTC
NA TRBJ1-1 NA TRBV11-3 CASTAGPNTEAFF TGTGCCAGCACCGCCGGCCCGAACACTGAAGCTTTCTTT
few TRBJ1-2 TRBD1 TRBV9 CASSAQQGYGYTF TGTGCCAGCAGCGCCCAACAGGGGTATGGCTACACCTTC
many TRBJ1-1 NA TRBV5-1 CASSPKAGAPGTEAFF TGCGCCAGCAGCCCCAAAGCGGGGGCGCCAGGGACTGAAGCTTTCTTT
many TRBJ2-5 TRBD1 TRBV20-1 CSPHPTGGRPQYF TGCAGTCCCCATCCTACAGGGGGCCGCCCCCAGTACTTC
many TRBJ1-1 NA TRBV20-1 CSARKSGDTEAFF TGCAGTGCTAGAAAGTCTGGAGACACTGAAGCTTTCTTT
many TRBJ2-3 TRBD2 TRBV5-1 CASAQNPGTSGGADTQYF TGCGCCAGCGCACAGAACCCCGGGACTAGCGGGGGTGCAGATACGCAGTATTTT
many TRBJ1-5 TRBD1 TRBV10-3 CAISPGTGKSNQPQHF TGTGCCATCAGTCCCGGGACAGGTAAAAGCAATCAGCCCCAGCATTTT
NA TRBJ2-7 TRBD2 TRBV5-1 CASTLAGGPSYEQYF TGCGCCAGCACCTTAGCGGGAGGACCCTCCTACGAGCAGTACTTC
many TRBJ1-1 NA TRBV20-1 CSAGQTPNTEAFF TGCAGTGCTGGCCAGACTCCGAACACTGAAGCTTTCTTT
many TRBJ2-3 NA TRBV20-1 CSAIGQGGDTQYF TGCAGTGCTATCGGGCAGGGGGGAGATACGCAGTATTTT
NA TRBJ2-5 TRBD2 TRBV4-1 CASSQEGPSGSSETQYF TGCGCCAGCAGCCAAGAAGGGCCTAGCGGGTCCAGCGAGACCCAGTACTTC
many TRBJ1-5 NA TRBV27 CATARGTFGQPQHF TGTGCCACCGCGAGGGGAACCTTCGGTCAGCCCCAGCATTTT
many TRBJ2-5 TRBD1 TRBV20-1 CSADRGETQYF TGCAGTGCTGACAGGGGGGAGACCCAGTACTTC
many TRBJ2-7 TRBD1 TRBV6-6 CASTSDRAAYEQYF TGTGCCAGCACCTCGGACAGGGCCGCGTACGAGCAGTACTTC